The source of this T cell receptor (beta chain) is a study of blood T cells in healthy people across ages. Trimming took off 7 bases at V and 5 bases at J, with 17 bases between the two ends. Germline values: CDR1 SQVTM, CDR2 ANQGSEA. CDR3 length: 13 residues. A J-beta primer mix and a sample-barcoded 5' primer were used in a second PCR of roughly 6 to 12 cycles. TCRdb re-called the 5' RACE reads with MiXCR, one entry per CDR3 protein. Of around 1.5 million distinct CDR3 sequences listed, around 59% are singletons. V gene TRBV29-1 combines with J gene TRBJ2-5; no firm D call. This clonotype was sampled from a young man in good health. Sequenced: blood. DNA of the CDR3: TGCAGCGCTGCGGTTCTTCAACGGGAGACCCAGTACTTC. Its protein product is CSAAVLQRETQYF. The whole variable domain, remainder taken from reference TRBV29-1 and TRBJ2-5, is SAVISQKPSRDICQRGTSLTIQCQVDSQVTMMFWYRQQPGQSLTLIATANQGSEATYESGFVIDKFPISRPNLTFSTLTVSNMSPEDSSIYLCSAAVLQRETQYFGPGTRLLVL.